Given below is one T cell receptor (beta chain) in context. Its antigen is not identified. These data originate in a study of cytomegalovirus exposure and HLA in healthy donors. The study, taken as a whole, reports: Productive rates of about 87% or about 30% were seen for most TCR beta V segments in an earlier analysis. The authors later linked a missense DCLRE1C variant to TCR beta V- and J-gene trimming.

The PCR made use of 60 Vbeta and 13 Jbeta primers. Assay: immunoSEQ multiplex PCR; the TCRdb copy retains only in-frame clones and omits some. The sample holds approximately 100,000 clones. Sequences were obtained from PBMCs. This receptor was identified in a man aged 40-55 years in good health and CMV-seronegative.

The CDR3 DNA follows: TGTGCCAGTAGCCCGGGGATGTACGAGCAGTACTTC. Translation: CASSPGMYEQYF. The chain is built from TRBV19 and TRBJ2-7; D perhaps matches TRBD2 (5 bases). V shed 6 bases and J shed 4 bases, with 10 bases lying between them. This CDR3 has 12 amino acids. The germline V gene encodes CDR1 LNHDA and CDR2 SQIVND (reference sequence).